These 24 T cell receptor beta chains share one sample of origin, sequenced in a study of T-cell reconstitution after alpha-beta-depleted transplantation in children. The antigens of these receptors remain unknown. Study observations and caveats: At the one-year point after transplant, T-cell counts and TCRbeta diversity were found to come mostly from T cells that had been newly produced.

The TCRbeta library incorporated unique molecular identifiers. Using its own MiXCR run on the PCR reads, TCRdb lists one record per CDR3 protein. The repertoire holds 330,000 or so distinct CDR3 sequences, approximately 7.3% seen once, with around 9.8% in the top ten. This specimen consisted of peripheral blood, obtained 360 days after TCRalphabeta/CD19-depleted stem cell transplant. These receptors came from a female patient aged 2-9 years who had a stem cell transplant for Fanconi anemia, so the T cells may come from the graft donor.

This clonotype was counted at least ten times. The chain is built from TRBV6-5 and TRBJ1-5, with D uncertain. The CDR3 runs 14 residues. From germline, CDR1 is MNHEY and CDR2 SVGAGI. V lost 2 bases to trimming and J lost 5 bases, with 10 bases between them. The CDR3: CASSYGGRDQPQHF. CDR3 sequence (DNA): TGTGCCAGCAGTTACGGAGGGAGAGATCAGCCCCAGCATTTT.

This clonotype has at least ten counts. CDR3 amino acids: CASSARTPGNEQFF. The CDR3 DNA reads TGTGCCAGCAGCGCGAGGACGCCGGGCAATGAGCAGTTCTTC. V is TRBV11-2 and J is TRBJ2-1; the D is unclear. V lost 5 bases to trimming and J lost 6 bases, with 14 bases between them. The CDR3 is 14 amino acids. CDR1 is SGHAT, CDR2 FQNNGV, per germline.

In its sample, this clonotype was seen many times. The chain couples TRBV7-2 to TRBJ2-7; 10 bases fit TRBD2. The CDR3 is made up of 15 amino acids. Looked up from germline, CDR1 is SGHTA and CDR2 is FQGNSA. Trimming took 4 bases from V and 3 from J; bases not matched to a gene: 6. CDR3 coding DNA: TGTGCCAGCAGCTGGGGACTAGCGTCACACTACGAGCAGTACTTC. It encodes CASSWGLASHYEQYF.

Worth noting for this clonotype: This may come from a read error, since a much larger clone is one base off. The chain joins TRBV28 to TRBJ2-1, with D uncertain. V lost 7 bases to trimming and J lost 11 bases, with 12 bases between them. The CDR3 is 11 residues long. The germline V gene encodes CDR1 MDHEN and CDR2 SYDVKM. CDR3 sequence: CASNLWNQQFF. The CDR3 DNA reads as TGTGCCAGCAACCTGTGGAATCAGCAGTTCTTC.

This clonotype was seen at least ten times. J is TRBJ1-5 and V is TRBV4-1; TRBD1 might be the D (6 bases). Per germline, CDR1 MGHRA and CDR2 YSYEKL. CDR3 length equals 17 residues. V gave up 5 bases and J gave up 1 base, with 18 bases separating them. The CDR3 region has the DNA TGCGCCAGCAGCGAAGGGGGGGTGGAGTTAAGCAATCAGCCCCAGCATTTT. Translating gives CASSEGGVELSNQPQHF.

A word on this clonotype: Just one base apart from a much larger clone, this may be a read error. The V and J genes are TRBV4-2 and TRBJ2-3, with a tentative D call TRBD1 (6 bases). The CDR3 length is 15 residues. Trimming removed 4 bases from V and 11 bases from J, with 22 bases in between. Germline V CDR1 and CDR2: LGHNA, YNFKEQ. CDR3: CASSPEASRGFWQYF. CDR3 nucleotides: TGTGCCAGCAGCCCAGAAGCGTCTAGGGGGTTTTGGCAGTATTTT.

This clonotype was seen only a few times. This rearrangement joins TRBV10-3 to TRBJ1-1; the match to TRBD1 covers 8 bases. Germline V CDR1 and CDR2: ENHRY, SYGVKD. The ends lost 6 bases at V and 3 bases at J; junction bases unmatched: 3. This CDR3 spans 13 amino acids. As DNA, the CDR3 is TGTGCCATCAGGACGGACAGGGACACTGAAGCTTTCTTT. It translates to CAIRTDRDTEAFF.

In this sample, this clonotype turned up many times. V usage is TRBV5-1 and J usage is TRBJ2-1, with 8 bases fitting TRBD2. The germline CDR1 and CDR2 sequences are SGHRS and YFSETQ. This CDR3 is built from 16 residues. After removal of 4 bases from V and 7 bases from J, the junction contained 13 bases not matched to a gene. CDR3 in amino acids: CASSLTSAQTGNEQFF. CDR3 in DNA: TGCGCCAGCAGCCTGACTAGCGCCCAAACGGGGAATGAGCAGTTCTTC.

This clonotype occurred a few times. This chain connects TRBV6-5 to TRBJ1-1; D gene ambiguous. V was pared by 0 bases and J by 0 bases, with 11 bases between. There are 16 residues in the CDR3. Germline V gene data show CDR1 as MNHEY and CDR2 as SVGAGI. The DNA for the CDR3 is TGTGCCAGCAGTTACTCGTGGGGTCGGATGAACACTGAAGCTTTCTTT. Protein product: CASSYSWGRMNTEAFF.

The CDR3 bases are TGTGCCAGCAGTTACTTTGGGGCGCCCAACACTGAAGCTTTCTTT. Amino acids: CASSYFGAPNTEAFF. This chain links TRBV6-5 with TRBJ1-1; TRBD1 is a possible D gene (5 bases). The V gene lost 1 base and the J gene lost 2 bases, with 11 bases spanning the gap. The CDR3 totals 15 residues. Per germline, CDR1 MNHEY and CDR2 SVGAGI.

This clonotype was detected many times. The chain combines TRBV20-1 with TRBJ2-7; TRBD2 is a possible D gene (5 bases). The length of the CDR3 is 12 residues. CDR1 is DFQATT and CDR2 is SNEGSKA in the germline V gene (reference sequence). The V end lost 2 bases, the J end lost 6 bases, and 11 bases lay between the germline ends. CDR3 coding DNA: TGCAGTGCTAGACAGCGACGGGGCGAGCAGTACTTC. This codes for CSARQRRGEQYF.

This clonotype has a count of ten or more. The chain has TRBV7-8 and TRBJ2-3; TRBD2 matches at 9 bases. CDR1 and CDR2 (germline): SGHVS, FQNEAQ. The CDR3 spans 17 residues. V was clipped by 1 base and J by 3 bases; unmatched bases: 8. CDR3 coding DNA: TGTGCCAGCAGCTTAGTTATGGCGGGAGGGGTGACAGATACGCAGTATTTT. Its translation: CASSLVMAGGVTDTQYF.

This chain links TRBV7-9 with TRBJ2-5, with TRBD1 as a possible D gene (5 bases). The germline V and J ends were trimmed by 5 bases and 2 bases, with 15 bases remaining between them. The CDR3 is 15 amino acids. Per the germline V gene, CDR1 is SEHNR and CDR2 is FQNEAQ (reference sequence). The CDR3 DNA reads as TGTGCCAGCAGCCCCGCGTGGCCAGGGCAAGAGACCCAGTACTTC. Its protein product is CASSPAWPGQETQYF.

V usage is TRBV5-5 and J usage is TRBJ1-3; possibly TRBD1 for D (5 bases). CDR1 is SGHKS, CDR2 YYEKEE, per germline (reference sequence). The V end lost 4 bases, the J end lost 4 bases, and 15 bases lay between the germline ends. The CDR3 has 15 residues. The CDR3 sequence is CASSPQGLAGNTIYF. The DNA for the CDR3 is TGTGCCAGCAGCCCGCAGGGTCTGGCGGGAAACACCATATATTTT.

Many counts were recorded for this clonotype. CDR3 in amino acids: CASSYSTRTTETQYF. CDR3 in DNA: TGTGCCAGCAGTTACTCGACCAGGACGACGGAGACCCAGTACTTC. V usage is TRBV6-5 and J usage is TRBJ2-5; no firm D call. CDR3 length: 15 amino acids. Germline assignment: CDR1 MNHEY and CDR2 SVGAGI. Trimming took off 0 bases at V and 5 bases at J, with 13 bases between the two ends.

This clonotype was recorded many times. The chain uses TRBV30 and TRBJ2-7; 11 bases agree with TRBD1. After removal of 4 bases from V and 3 bases from J, the junction contained 11 bases not matched to a gene. Germline V gene lookup returns CDR1 GTSNPN and CDR2 SVGIG (reference sequence). This CDR3 comprises 16 residues. The CDR3 region is CAWIERRTGGVYEQYF. The CDR3 DNA reads TGTGCCTGGATCGAACGACGGACAGGGGGCGTCTACGAGCAGTACTTC.

This clonotype was observed many times. This rearrangement joins TRBV4-1 to TRBJ2-1; 9 bases are shared with TRBD2. Germline V lookup: CDR1 MGHRA, CDR2 YSYEKL. J was trimmed by 8 bases and V by 7 bases; bases with no gene match: 15. The CDR3 contains 16 residues. CDR3 bases: TGCGCCAGCACGCCCTTAGGGGCGGGAGGGCAGGATGAGCAGTTCTTC. Residues: CASTPLGAGGQDEQFF.

This clonotype was seen repeatedly, ten times or more. The chain is built from TRBV7-9 and TRBJ1-6, with D unresolved. CDR1 SEHNR and CDR2 FQNEAQ come from the germline V gene (reference sequence). The V end was cut by 4 bases, the J end by 7 bases, with 8 bases between. CDR3 size: 13 residues. The CDR3 nucleotides are TGTGCCAGCAGCTCCGAATACAATTCACCCCTCCACTTT. Translating it yields CASSSEYNSPLHF.

This clonotype was detected many times. V gene TRBV20-1 combines with J gene TRBJ2-1; no firm D call. V dropped 3 bases and J dropped 8 bases, with 11 bases sitting between them. CDR3 length: 12 residues. Germline V gene sequence: CDR1 DFQATT, CDR2 SNEGSKA (reference sequence). CDR3 coding DNA: TGCAGTGCTAGGGTGCCCTCGGATGAGCAGTTCTTC. Protein: CSARVPSDEQFF.

V gene TRBV6-1 combines with J gene TRBJ2-5; 9 nucleotides match TRBD2. Germline V lookup: CDR1 MNHNS, CDR2 SASEGT. The CDR3 spans 16 residues. V dropped 5 bases and J dropped 2; count of bases not matched to a gene: 9. CDR3 DNA sequence: TGTGCCAGCAGTCGCCAGAGACTAGCGGCGCAAGAGACCCAGTACTTC. As protein: CASSRQRLAAQETQYF.

This clonotype was observed many times. V and J are TRBV27 and TRBJ2-2; D may match TRBD1 or TRBD2 (5 bases each). The CDR3 sequence is 16 residues long. The germline V gene encodes CDR1 MNHEY and CDR2 SMNVEV (reference sequence). V was shortened by 6 bases and J by 6 bases, with 20 bases between the two germline ends. DNA for the CDR3: TGTGCCAGCAGCCCTCTCCCCGGGCAGGGAGCCGGGGAGCTGTTTTTT. This gives the protein CASSPLPGQGAGELFF.

This clonotype was detected only a few times. The chain has TRBV11-1 and TRBJ2-3, with 10 positions matching TRBD2. V shed 3 bases and J 0 bases; nucleotides not matched to a gene: 9. CDR1 SGHAT and CDR2 FQDESV come from the germline V gene (reference sequence). The CDR3 consists of 18 residues. CDR3 bases: TGTGCCAGCAGCTTCCGGACTAGCGGAGTAACTAGCACAGATACGCAGTATTTT. Encoded protein: CASSFRTSGVTSTDTQYF.

J is TRBJ2-7 and V is TRBV6-5; 12 bases match TRBD2. The ends lost 7 bases at V and 6 bases at J; junction bases unmatched: 7. Germline V gives CDR1 MNHEY, CDR2 SVGAGI. The CDR3 length is 14 residues. CDR3 sequence reads: CASKPGLAGLEQYF. DNA for the CDR3: TGTGCCAGCAAGCCGGGACTAGCGGGCCTCGAGCAGTACTTC.

The sample holds many counts of this clonotype. This chain uses TRBV9 with TRBJ1-1, with D unclear. The CDR3 runs to 15 residues. The germline V and J ends were trimmed by 0 bases and 1 base, with 10 bases remaining between them. Germline CDR1 and CDR2: SGDLS and YYNGEE. CDR3: CASSVAVQTNTEAFF. In DNA form, the CDR3 reads TGTGCCAGCAGCGTAGCCGTTCAAACGAACACTGAAGCTTTCTTT.